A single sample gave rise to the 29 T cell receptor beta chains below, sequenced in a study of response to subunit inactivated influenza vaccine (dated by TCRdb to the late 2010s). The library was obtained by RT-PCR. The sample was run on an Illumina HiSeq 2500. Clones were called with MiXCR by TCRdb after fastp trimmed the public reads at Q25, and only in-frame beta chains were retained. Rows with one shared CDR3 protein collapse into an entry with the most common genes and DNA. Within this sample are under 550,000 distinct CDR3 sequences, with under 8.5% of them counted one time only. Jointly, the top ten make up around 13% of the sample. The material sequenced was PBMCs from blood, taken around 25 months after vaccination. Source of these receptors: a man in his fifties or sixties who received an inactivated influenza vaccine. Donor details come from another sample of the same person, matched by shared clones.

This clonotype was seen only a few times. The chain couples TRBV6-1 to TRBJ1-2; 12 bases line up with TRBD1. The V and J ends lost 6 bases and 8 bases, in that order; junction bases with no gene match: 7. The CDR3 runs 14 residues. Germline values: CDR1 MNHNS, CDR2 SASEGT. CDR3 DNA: TGTGCCAGCAGGCAGGGGACAGGGGGCGCAGGCTACACCTTC. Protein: CASRQGTGGAGYTF.

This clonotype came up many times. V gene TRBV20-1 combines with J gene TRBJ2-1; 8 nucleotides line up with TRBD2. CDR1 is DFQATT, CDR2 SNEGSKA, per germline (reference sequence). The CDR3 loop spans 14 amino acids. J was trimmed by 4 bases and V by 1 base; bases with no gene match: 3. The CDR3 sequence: CSARGLAGYNEQFF. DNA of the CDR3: TGCAGTGCTAGAGGGCTAGCGGGTTACAATGAGCAGTTCTTC.

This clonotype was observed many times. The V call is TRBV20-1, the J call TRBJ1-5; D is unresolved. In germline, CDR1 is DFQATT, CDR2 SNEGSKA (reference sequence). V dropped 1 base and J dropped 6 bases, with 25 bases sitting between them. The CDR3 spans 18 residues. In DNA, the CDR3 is TGCAGTGCTAGAGGACCTCTCCCCATGACATGGGTGACTCAGCCCCAGCATTTT. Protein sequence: CSARGPLPMTWVTQPQHF.

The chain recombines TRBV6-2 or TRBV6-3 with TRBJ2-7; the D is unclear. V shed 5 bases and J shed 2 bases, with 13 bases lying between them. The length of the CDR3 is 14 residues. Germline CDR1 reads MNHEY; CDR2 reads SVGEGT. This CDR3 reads CASSNPGWAYEQYF. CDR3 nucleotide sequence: TGTGCCAGCAGTAACCCCGGTTGGGCCTACGAGCAGTACTTC.

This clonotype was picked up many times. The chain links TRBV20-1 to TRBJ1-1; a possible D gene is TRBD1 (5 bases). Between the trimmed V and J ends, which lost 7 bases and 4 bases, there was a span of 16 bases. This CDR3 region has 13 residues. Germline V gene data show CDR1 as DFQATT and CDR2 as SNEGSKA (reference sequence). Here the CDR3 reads CSGPTGGGTEAFF. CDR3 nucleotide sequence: TGCAGTGGGCCAACGGGGGGAGGCACTGAAGCTTTCTTT.

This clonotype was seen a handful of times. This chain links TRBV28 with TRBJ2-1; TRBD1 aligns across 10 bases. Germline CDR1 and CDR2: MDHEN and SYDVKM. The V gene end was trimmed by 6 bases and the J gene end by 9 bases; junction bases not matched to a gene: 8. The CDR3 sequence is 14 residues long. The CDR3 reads CASRPRTGGFEQFF. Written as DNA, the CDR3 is TGTGCCAGCAGACCCAGGACAGGGGGATTTGAGCAGTTCTTC.

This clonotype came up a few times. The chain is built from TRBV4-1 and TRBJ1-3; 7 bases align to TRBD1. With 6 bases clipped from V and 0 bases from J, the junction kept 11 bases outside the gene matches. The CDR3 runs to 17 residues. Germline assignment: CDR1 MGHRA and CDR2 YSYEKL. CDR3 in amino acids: CASRATGVKGSGNTIYF. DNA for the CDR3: TGCGCCAGCAGGGCCACAGGGGTTAAGGGCTCTGGAAACACCATATATTTT.

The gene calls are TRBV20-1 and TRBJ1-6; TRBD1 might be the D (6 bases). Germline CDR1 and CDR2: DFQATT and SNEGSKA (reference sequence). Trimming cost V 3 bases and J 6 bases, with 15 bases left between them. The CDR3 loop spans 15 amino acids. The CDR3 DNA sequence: TGCAGTGCTAGGCTCCGGGGAGGGGGTAATTCACCCCTCCACTTT. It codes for CSARLRGGGNSPLHF.

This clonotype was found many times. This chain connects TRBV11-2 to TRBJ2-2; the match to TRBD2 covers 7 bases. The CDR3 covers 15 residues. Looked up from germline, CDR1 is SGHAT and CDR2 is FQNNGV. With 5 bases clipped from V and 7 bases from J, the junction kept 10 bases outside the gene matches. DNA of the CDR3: TGTGCCAGCAGCCGCCGAGGTGCGGGAGACGGGGAGCTGTTTTTT. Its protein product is CASSRRGAGDGELFF.

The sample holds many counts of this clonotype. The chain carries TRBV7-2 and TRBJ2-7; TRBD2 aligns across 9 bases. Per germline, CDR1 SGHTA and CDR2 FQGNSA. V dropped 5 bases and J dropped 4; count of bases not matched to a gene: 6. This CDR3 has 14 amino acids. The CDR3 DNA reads TGTGCCAGCAGCCTCCCTAGCGGGACGTACGAGCAGTACTTC. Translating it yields CASSLPSGTYEQYF.

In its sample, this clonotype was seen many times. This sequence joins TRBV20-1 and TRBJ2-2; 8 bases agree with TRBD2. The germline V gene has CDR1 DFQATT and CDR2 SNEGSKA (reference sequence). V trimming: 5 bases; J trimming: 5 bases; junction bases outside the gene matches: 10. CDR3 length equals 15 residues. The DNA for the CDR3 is TGCAGTGCTGAGAAGCGGGAGAGCGTAACCGGGGAGCTGTTTTTT. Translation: CSAEKRESVTGELFF.

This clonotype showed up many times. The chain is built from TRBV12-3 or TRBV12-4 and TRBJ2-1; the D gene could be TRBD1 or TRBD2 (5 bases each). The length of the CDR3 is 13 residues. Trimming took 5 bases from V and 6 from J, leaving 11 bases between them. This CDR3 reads CASSGTVVNEQFF. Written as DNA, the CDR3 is TGTGCCAGCAGTGGGACCGTCGTCAATGAGCAGTTCTTC.

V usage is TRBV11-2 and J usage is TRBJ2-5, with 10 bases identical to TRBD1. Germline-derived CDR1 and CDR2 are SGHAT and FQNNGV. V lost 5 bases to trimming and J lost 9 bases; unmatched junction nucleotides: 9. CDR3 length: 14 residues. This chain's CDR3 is CASSAGTGVSSQYF. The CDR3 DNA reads TGTGCCAGCAGCGCAGGGACAGGGGTTAGCTCCCAGTACTTC.

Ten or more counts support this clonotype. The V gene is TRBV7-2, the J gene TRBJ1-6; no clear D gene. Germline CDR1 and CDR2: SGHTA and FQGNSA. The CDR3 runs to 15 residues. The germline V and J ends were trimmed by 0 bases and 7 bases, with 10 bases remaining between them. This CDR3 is CASSLASRGNSPLHF. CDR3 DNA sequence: TGTGCCAGCAGCTTAGCTTCTCGAGGGAATTCACCCCTCCACTTT. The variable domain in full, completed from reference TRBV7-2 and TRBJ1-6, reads GAGVSQSPSNKVTEKGKDVELRCDPISGHTALYWYRQSLGQGLEFLIYFQGNSAPDKSGLPSDRFSAERTGGSVSTLTIQRTQQEDSAVYLCASSLASRGNSPLHFGNGTRLTVT.

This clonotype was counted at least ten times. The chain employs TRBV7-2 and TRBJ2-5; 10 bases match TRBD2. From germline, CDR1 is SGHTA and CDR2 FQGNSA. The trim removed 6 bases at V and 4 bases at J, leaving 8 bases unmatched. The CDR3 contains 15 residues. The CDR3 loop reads CASRAGGLWSETQYF. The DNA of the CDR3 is TGTGCCAGCAGAGCGGGGGGGCTTTGGTCAGAGACCCAGTACTTC.

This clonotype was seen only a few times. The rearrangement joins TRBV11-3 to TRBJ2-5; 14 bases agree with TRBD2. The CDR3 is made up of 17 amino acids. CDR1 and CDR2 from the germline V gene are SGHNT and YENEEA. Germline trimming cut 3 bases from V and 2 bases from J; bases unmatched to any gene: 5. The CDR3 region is CASSFSGTSGSQETQYF. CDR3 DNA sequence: TGTGCCAGCAGCTTTTCCGGGACTAGCGGGAGTCAAGAGACCCAGTACTTC.

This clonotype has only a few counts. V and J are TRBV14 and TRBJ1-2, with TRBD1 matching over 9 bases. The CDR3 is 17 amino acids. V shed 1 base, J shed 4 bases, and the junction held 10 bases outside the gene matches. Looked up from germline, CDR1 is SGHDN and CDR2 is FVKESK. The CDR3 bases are TGTGCCAGCAGCCAAGCTCTCACCGGGACAGGGCCCTATGGCTACACCTTC. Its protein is CASSQALTGTGPYGYTF.

The CDR3 nucleotides read TGCAGCGTTGAAGGTCTAAACTTGGGGGGGGTTTACAATGAGCAGTTCTTC. Its protein product is CSVEGLNLGGVYNEQFF. The V and J genes are TRBV29-1 and TRBJ2-1; 7 nucleotides agree with TRBD2. Unmatched junction bases numbered 13, after V lost 1 base and J lost 4 bases. Germline V gives CDR1 SQVTM, CDR2 ANQGSEA. CDR3 size: 17 residues.

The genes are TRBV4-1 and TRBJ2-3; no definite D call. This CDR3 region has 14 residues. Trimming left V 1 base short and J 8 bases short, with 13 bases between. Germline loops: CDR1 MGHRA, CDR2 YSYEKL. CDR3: CASSQVADSGTQYF. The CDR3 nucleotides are TGCGCCAGCAGCCAAGTTGCGGATTCGGGTACGCAGTATTTT.

The CDR3 region has the DNA TGTGCCAGCAGTTTAGCCCCTAGACTCCCCCAAGAGACCCAGTACTTC. Amino acids: CASSLAPRLPQETQYF. This chain uses TRBV12-3 or TRBV12-4 with TRBJ2-5; D call uncertain. V lost 0 bases and J 1 base, leaving 12 bases between the germline ends. This CDR3 has 16 residues.

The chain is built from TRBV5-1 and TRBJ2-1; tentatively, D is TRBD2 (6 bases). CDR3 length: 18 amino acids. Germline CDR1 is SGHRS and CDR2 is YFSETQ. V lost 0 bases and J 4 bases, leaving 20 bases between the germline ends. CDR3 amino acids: CASSLGILADGGYNEQFF. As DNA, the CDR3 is TGCGCCAGCAGCTTGGGAATATTAGCGGACGGGGGTTACAATGAGCAGTTCTTC.

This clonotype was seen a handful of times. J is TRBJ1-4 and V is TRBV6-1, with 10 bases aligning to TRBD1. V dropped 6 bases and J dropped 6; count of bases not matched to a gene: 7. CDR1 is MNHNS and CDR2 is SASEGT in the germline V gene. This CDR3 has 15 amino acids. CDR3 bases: TGTGCCAGCAGACGTCGAGGACAGGGGGATGAAAAACTGTTTTTT. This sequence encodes CASRRRGQGDEKLFF.

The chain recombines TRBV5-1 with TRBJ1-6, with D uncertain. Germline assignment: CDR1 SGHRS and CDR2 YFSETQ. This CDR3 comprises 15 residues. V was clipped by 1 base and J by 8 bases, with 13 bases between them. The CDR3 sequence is CASSLMASTDSPLHF. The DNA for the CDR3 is TGCGCCAGCAGCTTGATGGCGTCGACGGATTCACCCCTCCACTTT.

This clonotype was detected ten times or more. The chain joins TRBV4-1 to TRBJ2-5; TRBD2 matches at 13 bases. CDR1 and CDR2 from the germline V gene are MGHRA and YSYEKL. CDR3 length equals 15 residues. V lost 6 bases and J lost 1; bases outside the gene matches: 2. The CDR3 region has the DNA TGCGCCAGCAGTACTAGCGGGGGGGTCCAAGAGACCCAGTACTTC. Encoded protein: CASSTSGGVQETQYF.

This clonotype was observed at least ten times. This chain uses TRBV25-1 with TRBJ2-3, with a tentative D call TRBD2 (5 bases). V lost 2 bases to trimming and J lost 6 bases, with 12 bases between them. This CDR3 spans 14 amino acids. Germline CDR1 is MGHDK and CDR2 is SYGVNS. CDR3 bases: TGTGCCAGCAGTGAACCGGGGTCGGGGGATACGCAGTATTTT. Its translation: CASSEPGSGDTQYF.

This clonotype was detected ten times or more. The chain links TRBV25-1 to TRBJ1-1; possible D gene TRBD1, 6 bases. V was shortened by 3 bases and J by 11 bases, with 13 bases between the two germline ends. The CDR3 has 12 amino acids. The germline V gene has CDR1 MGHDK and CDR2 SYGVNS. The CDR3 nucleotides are TGTGCCAGCAGTGAGGTCGGGGGGCTGGCTTTCTTT. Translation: CASSEVGGLAFF.

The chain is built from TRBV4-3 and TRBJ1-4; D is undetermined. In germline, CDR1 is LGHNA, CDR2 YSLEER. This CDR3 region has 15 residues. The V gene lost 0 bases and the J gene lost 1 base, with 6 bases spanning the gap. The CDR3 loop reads CASSQEERTNEKLFF. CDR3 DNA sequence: TGCGCCAGCAGCCAAGAGGAGCGAACTAATGAAAAACTGTTTTTT.

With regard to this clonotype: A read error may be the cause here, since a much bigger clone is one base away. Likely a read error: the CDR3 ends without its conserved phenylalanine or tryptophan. The CDR3 loop reads CASGTGTSSTEAFL. CDR3 in DNA: TGTGCCAGTGGGACAGGGACGTCTAGCACTGAAGCTTTCCTT. The genes are TRBV12-3 or TRBV12-4 and TRBJ1-1; 9 nucleotides agree with TRBD1. V lost 9 bases to trimming and J lost 4 bases; unmatched junction nucleotides: 9. The CDR3 consists of 14 residues.

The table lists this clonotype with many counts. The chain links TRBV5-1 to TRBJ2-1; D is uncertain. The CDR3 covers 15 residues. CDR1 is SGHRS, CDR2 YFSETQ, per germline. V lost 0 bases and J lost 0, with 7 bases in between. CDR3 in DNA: TGCGCCAGCAGCTTGGGTTCGAGCTCCTACAATGAGCAGTTCTTC. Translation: CASSLGSSSYNEQFF.